This entry concerns a single TCR beta chain. Antigen: not known. In blood CD8+ and CD4+ T cells, TCR beta underwent sequencing. While CD8+ and CD4+ T cells were isolated negatively, TEMRA cells were enriched by FACS. A quantity of roughly 0.5 to 1 ug RNA underwent reverse transcription using random hexamers. Amplification of TCR beta CDR3 across 54 Vbeta and 13 Jbeta was performed with immunoSEQ multiplex PCR. TCRdb fed the immunoSEQ multiplex PCR reads into MiXCR, producing one record per CDR3 protein. The data contain just over 300,000 distinct CDR3 sequences, 92% of them singletons. The CDR3 covers 13 residues. Looked up from germline, CDR1 is LNHDA and CDR2 is SQIVND (reference sequence). Trimming stripped 10 bases from V and 9 bases from J, with 21 bases between. The sample comes from a study of CD8 T cells in Susac syndrome. General study results and limits: The authors acknowledged that the study's TCR sequencing and HLA analysis involved relatively few individuals.

The sequence came from a human donor with multiple sclerosis. This chain uses TRBV19 with TRBJ2-5; TRBD2 is a possible D gene (6 bases). The specimen sequenced was CD4+ T cells from PBMCs. Here the CDR3 reads CATTGPTRGAQYF. The DNA of the CDR3 is TGTGCCACGACTGGACCCACGCGGGGAGCCCAGTACTTC.